The clone carrying this TCR beta chain was counted between two and nine times. This sample was taken from a study of blood T cells in healthy people across ages. Looking at the study overall: Every two T cells gave about one barcoded beta molecule via template switching.

The V and J ends lost 7 bases and 2 bases respectively, with 6 bases between them. CDR3 length: 13 amino acids. Alongside a J-beta primer mix, a sample-barcoded 5' primer served in a second PCR lasting roughly 7 to 11 cycles. Any given sample supplied a minimum of 2.5 million CDR3-containing paired-end reads. TCRdb re-derived calls from the 5' RACE reads in MiXCR, one entry per CDR3 protein. The data hold some 900,000 distinct CDR3 sequences, with around 46% observed a single time. Researchers collected 7.5 to 10 milliliters of peripheral blood from every single donor. At least 5.5 micrograms of total RNA were extracted per sample.

The chain has TRBV12-3 or TRBV12-4 and TRBJ2-6; D unresolved. Material: blood. This receptor was taken from a man aged 25-40 years in good health. CDR3 in DNA: TGTGCCAGCACCCGACCTGGGGCCAACGTCCTGACTTTC. Amino acids: CASTRPGANVLTF.